This TCR beta chain was captured by sequencing in a study of blood T cells in healthy people across ages. The V end was cut by 5 bases, the J end by 8 bases, with 21 bases between. Germline V gene sequence: CDR1 SGHTA, CDR2 FQGNSA. The CDR3 loop spans 16 amino acids. A second PCR, run for about 7 to 11 cycles, used a sample-barcoded 5' primer plus a J-beta primer mix. Using its own MiXCR run on the 5' RACE reads, TCRdb lists one record per CDR3 protein. The data hold about 720,000 distinct CDR3 sequences, with around a fifth observed a single time. This chain connects TRBV7-2 to TRBJ1-4; weak D call: TRBD1 (5 bases). The sample consisted of blood. This TCR was sampled from a man aged 70-80 years in good health. The CDR3 DNA reads TGTGCCAGCAGCCTACAGGTTGGGGCCACCAAGGAAAAACTGTTTTTT. It yields the protein CASSLQVGATKEKLFF.